This is a list of T cell receptor beta chains from one sample in a study of T cell clonotyping in hematopoietic cell transplantation. The table came from immunoSEQ multiplex PCR; TCRdb's copy has only in-frame clones and leaves some out. The table has several thousand clones, approximately 89% seen once; the top ten hold around a quarter. Specimen: peripheral blood mononuclear cells, collected 100 days after allogeneic stem cell transplant. These receptors were taken from a male patient in his 70s who had an allogeneic stem cell transplant from an unrelated donor, so T cells may come from the graft donor. Some clones in this sample may be carry-over from other donors' samples. Each CDR3 is given with its conserved first and last residue. The D gene is left open where the match is weak.

len,d_gene,v_gene,CDR3aa
14,-,TRBV2,CASSLRRGGAEAFF
14,-,TRBV29-1,CSVVMGSLNTEAFF
11,-,TRBV30,CAWSAGETQYF
14,TRBD2,TRBV7-6,CASSPSGTYNEQFF
14,-,TRBV29-1,CSVEGAGEGGEQFF
15,TRBD1,TRBV6-5,CASSRPRTGGGEQYF
18,TRBD2,TRBV4-2,CASSPGTSGSYSTGELFF
13,-,TRBV19,CASSIVGFKGYTF
14,TRBD2,TRBV30,CAWRLAGGPHTQYF
13,-,TRBV29-1,CSATGGGSYGYTF
12,TRBD2,TRBV7-7,CASGRSEETQYF
15,-,TRBV4-3,CASSQVWSSNYEQYF
14,-,TRBV14,CASSRETVNTEAFF
16,TRBD2,TRBV4-1,CASSQASGRAGETQYF
16,-,TRBV7-2,CASSLQAGWSAETQYF
17,TRBD1,TRBV5-1,CASSPGQGATFDYGYTF
16,-,TRBV5-1,CASSSSYMTRNTEAFF
13,-,TRBV25-1,CASSRVSYNEQFF
9,-,TRBV7-3,CAWLYEQYF
12,TRBD1,TRBV28,CASSRGTTEAFF
15,-,TRBV7-2,CASSLVKGSMETQYF
14,-,TRBV2,CASSDLPEVETQYF
15,TRBD1,TRBV19,CASSDHPGQGYEQYF
13,-,TRBV29-1,CSVESGVAGELFF
12,-,TRBV19,CASSPSRDTQYF
14,TRBD2,TRBV19,CASSSSGRTDTQYF
18,-,TRBV23-1,CASSQHTDRYWFNQPQHF
13,TRBD1,TRBV29-1,CSVEGGSTDTQYF
15,TRBD1,TRBV5-1,CASSFSGGITGELFF